The source of this T cell receptor beta chain is a study of cytomegalovirus exposure and HLA in healthy donors (dated by TCRdb to about 2017). Regarding the research as a whole: A later analysis indicated that the 100 to 150 validation repertoires were generated on the platform also employed for the roughly 720 repertoires of the first cohort. The study aimed to test whether signatures of past pathogen exposure could be identified by cataloging public T cell receptors. Besides the first cohort of hundreds of subjects, a separate validation cohort made up of over a hundred different subjects was used. To predict cytomegalovirus infection status, the study brought together high-throughput TCR immunosequencing, statistical association of individual TCRs with disease status, and machine learning.

The donors belonged to the validation cohort of 90 to 150 subjects, which was separate from the approximately 700-subject first cohort. Library creation used the immunoSEQ multiplex PCR assay. Processing in the source paper ran as follows. A statistical classification framework was built for diagnosing cytomegalovirus status from the catalog of TCR beta chain sequences. Not all clones reach the TCRdb copy of this immuneACCESS table, which keeps in-frame sequences only. Checked studies attribute under half of the gap to unresolved V genes and leave the rest unexplained. V and J calls and clone size are those listed in that table; D and trimming were worked out from the DNA. Counted in this sample were more than 55,000 clones; around 95% of them appeared once. The ten most abundant clones make up about 0.63% of the sample. This clone appeared once. Its binding antigen is unknown. Base-call qualities are not available, and no considerably larger clone is one nucleotide away.

What the work shows at the level of the full study, not this receptor alone: The authors suggested that the approach could potentially be generalized to other disease states and immunological phenotypes. A later analysis lacked HLA typing for the validation cohort, so it scored co-occurrence in that cohort across all 110 or so repertoires. Of the cluster scores, 85% to 95% were above 0 in a later analysis, which found that TCRs clustered in the first cohort also tended to co-occur in the 120 or so validation repertoires. In vitro tests confirmed that a few of the cytomegalovirus-associated TCR beta chains recognize cytomegalovirus antigens. Most TCR sequences were seen in very few donors, while some public TCRs were found in many individuals. The study listed approximately 160 TCR beta chains as associated with cytomegalovirus. The classifier was reported to diagnose cytomegalovirus status with high specificity and sensitivity in both the original cohort and the validation cohort.

Looking up the germline V gene (reference sequence) yields CDR1 SGHNT and CDR2 YYREEE. Trimmed from V: 4 bases; trimmed from J: 2 bases; junction bases lacking a gene match: 7. Reading from cysteine to phenylalanine, the CDR3 counts 15 amino acids. Just the 45-base CDR3 DNA is kept, in frame starting at base 1. Material: PBMCs. The receptor was isolated from a woman aged 18-35 years in good health and CMV-seronegative. The chain is assembled from TRBV5-4 and TRBJ2-3, and 7 junction bases match TRBD1. Here the CDR3 is given as CASSQGQQYTDTQYF. DNA sequence: TGTGCCAGCAGCCAGGGACAGCAGTACACAGATACGCAGTATTTT.